The 10 T cell receptor beta chains below were found in one sample sequenced in a study of T cell changes during pregnancy in multiple sclerosis. The data were produced by immunoSEQ multiplex PCR, yet TCRdb's version contains in-frame clones alone and is incomplete. The sample carries almost 50,000 clones, roughly nine tenths recorded once. The sample in question was CD8+ T cells from peripheral blood mononuclear cells, obtained after pregnancy. The receptors were gathered from a female donor with multiple sclerosis, enrolled in a pregnancy study.

This chain connects TRBV19 to TRBJ1-2, with D maybe TRBD1 (5 bases). CDR1 is LNHDA and CDR2 is SQIVND in the germline V gene (reference sequence). This CDR3 spans 14 amino acids. Deletions cut 10 bases from V and 3 bases from J, with 18 bases between. The CDR3 DNA is TGTGCCACCTTCCACTGGGCGGGGGACTATGGCTACACCTTC. Protein: CATFHWAGDYGYTF.

The chain couples TRBV6-5 to TRBJ2-3; D is ambiguous. Looked up from germline, CDR1 is MNHEY and CDR2 is SVGAGI. Trimming left V 2 bases short and J 4 bases short, with 10 bases between. The CDR3 totals 14 residues. The CDR3 spells CASSYSAQADTQYF. In nucleotides, the CDR3 is TGTGCCAGCAGTTACAGTGCCCAGGCAGATACGCAGTATTTT.

This chain joins TRBV19 and TRBJ1-2, with 8 bases identical to TRBD1. CDR3 length: 14 amino acids. V shed 5 bases and J 4 bases; nucleotides not matched to a gene: 6. CDR1 and CDR2 from the germline V gene are LNHDA and SQIVND (reference sequence). The CDR3 DNA follows: TGTGCCAGTAGTCCTTGGACAGGGCCCTATGGCTACACCTTC. Translation gives CASSPWTGPYGYTF.

V usage is TRBV12-5 and J usage is TRBJ2-7; TRBD2 matches 8 bases. The CDR3 has 17 residues. The germline gives CDR1 LGHNT, CDR2 FRNRAP. J was trimmed by 5 bases and V by 1 base; bases with no gene match: 13. CDR3 region: CASGLAPPKRGRDEQYF. The DNA for the CDR3 is TGTGCTAGTGGTTTGGCCCCCCCGAAGCGGGGGCGGGACGAGCAGTACTTC. Full variable domain (outside the CDR3, taken from reference TRBV12-5 and TRBJ2-7): DARVTQTPRHKVTEMGQEVTMRCQPILGHNTVFWYRQTMMQGLELLAYFRNRAPLDDSGMPKDRFSAEMPDATLATLKIQPSEPRDSAVYFCASGLAPPKRGRDEQYFGPGTRLTVT.

This chain uses TRBV9 with TRBJ2-1; TRBD2 is a possible D gene (7 bases). There are 16 residues in the CDR3. Germline V gives CDR1 SGDLS, CDR2 YYNGEE. V was shortened by 4 bases and J by 7 bases, with 21 bases between the two germline ends. This chain's CDR3 is CASSSGVGGLSNEQFF. In DNA, the CDR3 is TGTGCCAGCAGCTCGGGGGTCGGGGGGCTTTCGAATGAGCAGTTCTTC. Variable domain in full (rest from reference TRBV9 and TRBJ2-1): DSGVTQTPKHLITATGQRVTLRCSPRSGDLSVYWYQQSLDQGLQFLIQYYNGEERAKGNILERFSAQQFPDLHSELNLSSLELGDSALYFCASSSGVGGLSNEQFFGPGTRLTVL.

This clone was detected only once. The CDR3 sequence is CAISRDTGELFF. The CDR3 nucleotides are TGTGCCATCAGTCGGGACACCGGGGAGCTGTTTTTT. The chain carries TRBV10-3 and TRBJ2-2; D is unresolved. CDR1 ENHRY and CDR2 SYGVKD come from the germline V gene. The ends were cut back, 5 bases at V and 3 bases at J, with 4 bases in the middle. The CDR3 is 12 amino acids.

The CDR3 DNA reads TGTGCCAGCAGACTAGGACAGGGAGGTGGCTACACCTTC. Its protein is CASRLGQGGGYTF. The chain uses TRBV25-1 and TRBJ1-2, with 8 bases identical to TRBD1. The CDR3 extends over 13 amino acids. Trimming removed 6 bases from V and 7 bases from J; junction bases left unmatched: 7. CDR1 is MGHDK, CDR2 SYGVNS, per germline.

The CDR3 sequence is CASYGIYNEQFF. DNA of the CDR3: TGTGCCTCATACGGGATCTACAATGAGCAGTTCTTC. The chain uses TRBV6-1 and TRBJ2-1, with a tentative D call TRBD2 (5 bases). Trimming shortened V by 11 bases and J by 3 bases, and 11 bases separated the two germline ends. Per the germline V gene, CDR1 is MNHNS and CDR2 is SASEGT. CDR3 size: 12 residues.

This clone has just a few counts. The chain combines TRBV7-8 with TRBJ1-1, with D unclear. The CDR3 runs 11 residues. Trimming left V 5 bases short and J 7 bases short, with 8 bases between. Germline CDR1 reads SGHVS; CDR2 reads FQNEAQ. The CDR3 DNA is TGTGCCAGCAGCCCCGGGGTTGAAGCTTTCTTT. This codes for CASSPGVEAFF.

This chain uses TRBV5-1 with TRBJ2-7, with TRBD1 identical over 8 bases. The CDR3 extends over 13 amino acids. Germline V gene sequence: CDR1 SGHRS, CDR2 YFSETQ. V gave up 4 bases and J gave up 5 bases; unmatched junction bases: 5. The DNA for the CDR3 is TGCGCCAGCAGCCCGACAGGGGTGGACGAGCAGTACTTC. Residues: CASSPTGVDEQYF.